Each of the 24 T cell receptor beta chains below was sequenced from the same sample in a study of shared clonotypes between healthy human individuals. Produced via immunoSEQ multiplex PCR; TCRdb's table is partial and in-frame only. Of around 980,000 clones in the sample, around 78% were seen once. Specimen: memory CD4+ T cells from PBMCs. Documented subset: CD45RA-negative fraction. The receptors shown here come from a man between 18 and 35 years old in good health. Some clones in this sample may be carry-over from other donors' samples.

This CDR3 reads CASSSWRATDTQYF. The CDR3 DNA follows: TGTGCCAGCAGTTCTTGGAGGGCCACAGATACGCAGTATTTT. The V and J genes are TRBV28 and TRBJ2-3, with D tentatively TRBD2 (6 bases). The CDR3 consists of 14 residues. Germline V gene lookup returns CDR1 MDHEN and CDR2 SYDVKM. Trimming removed 4 bases at V and 2 bases at J, with 10 bases between.

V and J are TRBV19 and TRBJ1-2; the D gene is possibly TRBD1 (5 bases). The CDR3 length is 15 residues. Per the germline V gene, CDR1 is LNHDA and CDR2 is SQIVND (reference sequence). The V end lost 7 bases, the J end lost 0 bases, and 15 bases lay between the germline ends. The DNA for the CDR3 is TGTGCCAGTAAATCGCAGGGTCCCGCTAACTATGGCTACACCTTC. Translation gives CASKSQGPANYGYTF.

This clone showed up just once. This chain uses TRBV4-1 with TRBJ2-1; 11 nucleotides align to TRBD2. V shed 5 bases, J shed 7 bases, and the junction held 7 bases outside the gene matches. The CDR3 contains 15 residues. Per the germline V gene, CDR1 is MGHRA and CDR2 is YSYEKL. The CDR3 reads CASSLLAGVGNEQFF. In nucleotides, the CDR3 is TGCGCCAGCAGCTTACTAGCGGGAGTAGGAAATGAGCAGTTCTTC.

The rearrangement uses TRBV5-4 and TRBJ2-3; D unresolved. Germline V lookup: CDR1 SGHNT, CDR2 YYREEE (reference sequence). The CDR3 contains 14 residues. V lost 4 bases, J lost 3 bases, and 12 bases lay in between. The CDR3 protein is CASSRGVVTDTQYF. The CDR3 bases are TGTGCCAGCAGCCGCGGAGTAGTTACAGATACGCAGTATTTT.

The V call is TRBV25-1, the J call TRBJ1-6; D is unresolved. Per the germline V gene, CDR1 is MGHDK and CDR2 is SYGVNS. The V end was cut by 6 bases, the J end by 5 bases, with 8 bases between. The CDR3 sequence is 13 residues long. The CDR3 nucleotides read TGTGCCAGCAGGCTACAGCATAATTCACCCCTCCACTTT. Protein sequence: CASRLQHNSPLHF.

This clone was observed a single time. The CDR3 bases are TGTGCCAGCAGCTTAGTGTCCGGGCCCGGGGCCTACGAGCAGTACTTC. This encodes CASSLVSGPGAYEQYF. The chain carries TRBV7-3 and TRBJ2-7, with D perhaps matching TRBD2 (5 bases). The CDR3 sequence is 16 residues long. V lost 2 bases and J lost 2, with 16 bases in between. From germline, CDR1 is SGHTA and CDR2 FQGTGA.

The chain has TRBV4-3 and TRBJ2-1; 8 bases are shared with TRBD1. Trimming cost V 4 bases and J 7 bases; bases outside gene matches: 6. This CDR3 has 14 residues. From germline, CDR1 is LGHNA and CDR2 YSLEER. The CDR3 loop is CASSLFTGGNEQFF. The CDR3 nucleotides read TGCGCCAGCAGCCTCTTCACAGGGGGGAATGAGCAGTTCTTC.

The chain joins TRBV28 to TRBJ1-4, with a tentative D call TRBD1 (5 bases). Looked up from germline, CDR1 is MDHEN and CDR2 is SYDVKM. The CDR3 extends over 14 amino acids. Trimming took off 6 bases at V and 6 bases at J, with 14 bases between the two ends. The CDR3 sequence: CASRTQGFDEKLFF. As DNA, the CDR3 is TGTGCCAGCAGAACTCAGGGATTTGATGAAAAACTGTTTTTT.

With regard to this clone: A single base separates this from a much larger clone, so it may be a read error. CDR3 region: CASSYAHEQYF. DNA of the CDR3: TGTGCCAGCAGTTACGCCCACGAGCAGTACTTC. The genes are TRBV6-5 and TRBJ2-7; D gene ambiguous. The CDR3 totals 11 residues. V lost 2 bases to trimming and J lost 5 bases, with 4 bases between them. Germline CDR1 MNHEY, CDR2 SVGAGI.

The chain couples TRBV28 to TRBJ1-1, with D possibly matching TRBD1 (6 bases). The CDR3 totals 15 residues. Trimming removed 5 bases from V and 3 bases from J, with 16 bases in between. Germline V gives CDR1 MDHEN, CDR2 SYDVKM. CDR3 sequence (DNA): TGTGCCAGCAGTCCATCGGGGGCAGGGGACACTGAAGCTTTCTTT. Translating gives CASSPSGAGDTEAFF.

CDR3 bases: TGTGCCAGCTATAAGGCCAGGGGTAGGGCTGAAGCTTTCTTT. This encodes CASYKARGRAEAFF. The V and J genes are TRBV5-4 and TRBJ1-1; D may be TRBD1 (6 bases). Trimming cost V 7 bases and J 6 bases, with 19 bases left between them. The CDR3 is 14 amino acids. Germline V gene lookup returns CDR1 SGHNT and CDR2 YYREEE (reference sequence).

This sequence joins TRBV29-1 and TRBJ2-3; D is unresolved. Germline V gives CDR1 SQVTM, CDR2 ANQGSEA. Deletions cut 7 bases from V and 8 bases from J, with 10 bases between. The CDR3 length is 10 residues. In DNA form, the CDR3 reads TGCAGCGGCACGCGAGTTACGCAGTATTTT. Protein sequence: CSGTRVTQYF.

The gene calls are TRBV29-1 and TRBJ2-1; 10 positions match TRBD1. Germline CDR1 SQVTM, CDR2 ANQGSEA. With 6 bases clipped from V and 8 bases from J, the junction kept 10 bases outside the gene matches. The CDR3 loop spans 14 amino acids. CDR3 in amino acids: CSVIPGQGFYEQFF. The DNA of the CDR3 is TGCAGCGTGATCCCGGGACAGGGGTTTTATGAGCAGTTCTTC.

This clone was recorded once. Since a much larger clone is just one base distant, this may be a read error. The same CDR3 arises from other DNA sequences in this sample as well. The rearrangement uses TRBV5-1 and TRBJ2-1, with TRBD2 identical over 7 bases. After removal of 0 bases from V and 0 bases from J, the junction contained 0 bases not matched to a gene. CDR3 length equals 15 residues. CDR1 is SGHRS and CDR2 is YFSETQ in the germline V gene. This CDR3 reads CASSLASGSYNEQFF. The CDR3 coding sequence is TGCGCCAGCAGCTTGGCTAGCGGCTCCTACAATGAGCAGTTCTTC. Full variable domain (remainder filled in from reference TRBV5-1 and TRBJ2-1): KAGVTQTPRYLIKTRGQQVTLSCSPISGHRSVSWYQQTPGQGLQFLFEYFSETQRNKGNFPGRFSGRQFSNSRSEMNVSTLELGDSALYLCASSLASGSYNEQFFGPGTRLTVL.

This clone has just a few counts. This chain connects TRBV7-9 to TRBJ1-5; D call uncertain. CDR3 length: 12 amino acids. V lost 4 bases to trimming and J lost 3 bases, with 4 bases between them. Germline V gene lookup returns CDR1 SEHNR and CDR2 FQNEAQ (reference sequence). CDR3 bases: TGTGCCAGCAGCTCCCTCAATCAGCCCCAGCATTTT. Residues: CASSSLNQPQHF.

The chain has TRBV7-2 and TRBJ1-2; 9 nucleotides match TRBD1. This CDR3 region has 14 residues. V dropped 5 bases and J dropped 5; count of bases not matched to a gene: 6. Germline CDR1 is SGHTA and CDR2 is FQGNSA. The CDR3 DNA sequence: TGTGCCAGCAGCGCCCGGACAGGGGAATATGGCTACACCTTC. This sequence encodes CASSARTGEYGYTF.

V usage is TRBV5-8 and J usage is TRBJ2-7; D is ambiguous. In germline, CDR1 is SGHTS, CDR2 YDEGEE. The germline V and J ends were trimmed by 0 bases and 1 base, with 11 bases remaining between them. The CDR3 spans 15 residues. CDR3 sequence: CASSLGPDGSYEQYF. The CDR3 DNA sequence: TGTGCCAGCAGCTTGGGGCCCGACGGATCCTACGAGCAGTACTTC.

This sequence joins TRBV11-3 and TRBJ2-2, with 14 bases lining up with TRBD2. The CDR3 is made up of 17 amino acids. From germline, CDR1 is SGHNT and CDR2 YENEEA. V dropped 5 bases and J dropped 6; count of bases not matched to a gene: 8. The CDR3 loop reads CASSPGLAGDLAGELFF. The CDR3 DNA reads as TGTGCCAGCAGCCCGGGACTAGCGGGAGATCTGGCCGGGGAGCTGTTTTTT. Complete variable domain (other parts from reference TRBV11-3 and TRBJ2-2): EAGVVQSPRYKIIEKKQPVAFWCNPISGHNTLYWYLQNLGQGPELLIRYENEEAVDDSQLPKDRFSAERLKGVDSTLKIQPAELGDSAVYLCASSPGLAGDLAGELFFGEGSRLTVL.

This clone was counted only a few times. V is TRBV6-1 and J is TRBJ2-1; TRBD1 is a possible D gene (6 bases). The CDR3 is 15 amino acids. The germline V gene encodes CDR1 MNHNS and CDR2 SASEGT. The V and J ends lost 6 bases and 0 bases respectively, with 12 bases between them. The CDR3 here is CASRKRQASYNEQFF. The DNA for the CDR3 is TGTGCCAGCAGAAAGAGACAGGCCTCCTACAATGAGCAGTTCTTC.

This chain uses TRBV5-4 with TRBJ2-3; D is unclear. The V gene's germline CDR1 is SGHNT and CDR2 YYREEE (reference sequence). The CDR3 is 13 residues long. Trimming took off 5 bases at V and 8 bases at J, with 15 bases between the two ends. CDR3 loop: CASRDPEPGTQYF. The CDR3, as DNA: TGTGCCAGCAGGGACCCCGAGCCGGGTACGCAGTATTTT.

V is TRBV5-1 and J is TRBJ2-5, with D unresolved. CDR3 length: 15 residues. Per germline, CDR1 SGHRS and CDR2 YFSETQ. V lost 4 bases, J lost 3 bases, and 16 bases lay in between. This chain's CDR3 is CASSKGMRWEETQYF. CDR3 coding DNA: TGCGCCAGCAGCAAGGGCATGCGGTGGGAAGAGACCCAGTACTTC.

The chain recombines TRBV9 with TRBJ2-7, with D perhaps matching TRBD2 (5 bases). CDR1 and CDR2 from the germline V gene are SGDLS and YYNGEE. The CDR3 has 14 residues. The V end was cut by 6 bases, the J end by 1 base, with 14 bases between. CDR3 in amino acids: CASNIDGGSYEQYF. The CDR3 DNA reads TGTGCCAGCAATATCGACGGAGGTTCCTACGAGCAGTACTTC.

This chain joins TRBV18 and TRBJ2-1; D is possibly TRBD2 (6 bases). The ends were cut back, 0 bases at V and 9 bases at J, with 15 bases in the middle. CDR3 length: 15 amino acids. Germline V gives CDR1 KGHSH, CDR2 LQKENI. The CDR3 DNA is TGTGCCAGCTCACCACCGATTGGAGGGAACGGTGAGCAGTTCTTC. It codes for CASSPPIGGNGEQFF.

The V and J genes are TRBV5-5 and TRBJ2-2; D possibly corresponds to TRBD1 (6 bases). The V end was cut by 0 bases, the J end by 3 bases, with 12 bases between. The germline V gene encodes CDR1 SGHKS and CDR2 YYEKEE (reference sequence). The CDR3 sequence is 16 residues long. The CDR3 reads CASSLVEAGDTGELFF. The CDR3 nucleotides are TGTGCCAGCAGCTTGGTTGAGGCAGGGGACACCGGGGAGCTGTTTTTT.